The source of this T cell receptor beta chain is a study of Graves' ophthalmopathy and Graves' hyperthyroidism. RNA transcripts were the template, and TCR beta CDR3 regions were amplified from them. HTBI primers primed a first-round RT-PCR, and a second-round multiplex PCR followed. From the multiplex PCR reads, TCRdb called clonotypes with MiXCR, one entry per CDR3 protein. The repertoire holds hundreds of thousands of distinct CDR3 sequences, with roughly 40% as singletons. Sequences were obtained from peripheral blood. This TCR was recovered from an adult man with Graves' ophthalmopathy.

CDR3 coding DNA: TGTGCCAGCAGTTACGCGGGGGGGGACGAGCAGTACTTC. It translates to CASSYAGGDEQYF. The rearrangement uses TRBV6-6 and TRBJ2-7; 9 nucleotides match TRBD2. Germline V CDR1 and CDR2: MNHNY, SVGAGI (reference sequence). The CDR3 sequence is 13 residues long. The junction had 1 base not matched to a gene; V was cut back by 2 bases and J by 5 bases.